This passage covers 21 T cell receptor beta chains from one sample sequenced in a study of cytomegalovirus exposure and HLA in healthy donors. 60 Vbeta and 13 Jbeta primers were used in PCR. Profiled with immunoSEQ multiplex PCR; TCRdb holds only in-frame clones, not every one. The table includes under 90,000 clones, approximately 80% detected once. Sequencing used PBMCs. These receptors all stem from a man aged 40-49 years in good health and CMV-seronegative.

The V gene is TRBV6-5, the J gene TRBJ2-7; TRBD1 matches 8 bases. Germline V gene lookup returns CDR1 MNHEY and CDR2 SVGAGI. V shed 10 bases and J 6 bases; nucleotides not matched to a gene: 11. The CDR3 is 13 amino acids. In DNA, the CDR3 is TGTGCCACCCTACTTCAGGGGGCGGGCGAGCAGTACTTC. Its translation: CATLLQGAGEQYF.

The chain carries TRBV9 and TRBJ2-7, with D tentatively TRBD1 (5 bases). Trimming stripped 4 bases from V and 0 bases from J, with 14 bases between. The length of the CDR3 is 15 residues. Germline V gene sequence: CDR1 SGDLS, CDR2 YYNGEE. The DNA for the CDR3 is TGTGCCAGCAGCCTCAGTAGTGGGGCCTCCTACGAGCAGTACTTC. It encodes CASSLSSGASYEQYF.

This clone was seen only a few times. J is TRBJ1-1 and V is TRBV5-1, with D possibly matching TRBD1 (5 bases). Looked up from germline, CDR1 is SGHRS and CDR2 is YFSETQ. Trimming removed 1 base from V and 1 base from J, with 8 bases in between. CDR3 size: 14 residues. The CDR3 DNA is TGCGCCAGCAGCTTGAATCAGGGGAACACTGAAGCTTTCTTT. This encodes CASSLNQGNTEAFF.

The chain uses TRBV30 and TRBJ1-5, with D possibly being TRBD1 (6 bases). The CDR3 runs to 16 residues. The V gene lost 1 base and the J gene lost 0 bases, with 13 bases spanning the gap. Germline CDR1 is GTSNPN and CDR2 is SVGIG (reference sequence). The CDR3 region has the DNA TGTGCCTGGAGTGACAGGACAGACTATAGCAATCAGCCCCAGCATTTT. Translating it yields CAWSDRTDYSNQPQHF.

The gene calls are TRBV7-9 and TRBJ2-2, with 12 bases that match TRBD2. With 6 bases clipped from V and 4 bases from J, the junction kept 6 bases outside the gene matches. The CDR3 is 16 residues long. CDR1 and CDR2 from the germline V gene are SEHNR and FQNEAQ (reference sequence). CDR3 coding DNA: TGTGCCAGCAGTTATCGGACTAGCGGGGCCACCGGGGAGCTGTTTTTT. It yields the protein CASSYRTSGATGELFF.

This chain connects TRBV4-1 to TRBJ1-5, with a tentative D call TRBD1 (5 bases). Germline CDR1 and CDR2: MGHRA and YSYEKL. CDR3 size: 15 residues. V was trimmed by 3 bases and J by 6 bases, leaving 15 bases between them. CDR3 amino acids: CASSQGGGERQPQHF. DNA for the CDR3: TGCGCCAGCAGCCAGGGGGGGGGAGAGCGTCAGCCCCAGCATTTT.

The V call is TRBV5-1, the J call TRBJ2-7, with D unclear. This CDR3 contains 14 residues. The germline V gene encodes CDR1 SGHRS and CDR2 YFSETQ. V lost 3 bases to trimming and J lost 3 bases, with 13 bases between them. The CDR3, as DNA: TGCGCCAGCAGCTCATGGAGTCCCCGCTACGAGCAGTACTTC. Translated, it gives CASSSWSPRYEQYF.

This clone was detected only once. The chain has TRBV6-5 and TRBJ2-7, with D maybe TRBD1 (5 bases). This CDR3 is 16 amino acids long. V lost 5 bases, J lost 3 bases, and 20 bases lay in between. Looked up from germline, CDR1 is MNHEY and CDR2 is SVGAGI. The CDR3 nucleotides are TGTGCCAGCAGTAACTGCGACGAAGGGGATTGCTACGAGCAGTACTTC. It specifies CASSNCDEGDCYEQYF.

The genes are TRBV9 and TRBJ2-1; 9 nucleotides match TRBD2. Germline V gives CDR1 SGDLS, CDR2 YYNGEE. The CDR3 loop spans 15 amino acids. V was clipped by 0 bases and J by 10 bases; unmatched bases: 8. CDR3 residues: CASSVGGGGAGEQFF. DNA of the CDR3: TGTGCCAGCAGCGTAGGCGGCGGGGGGGCCGGCGAGCAGTTCTTC.

This clone appeared once. CDR3 sequence (DNA): TGCGCCAGCAGCTTGGGTGGAGGCTCCTACGAGCAGTACTTC. Translation: CASSLGGGSYEQYF. The chain recombines TRBV5-1 with TRBJ2-5; D may be TRBD2 (5 bases). The J call may be wrong; the DNA end is better matched by TRBJ2-7. Germline-derived CDR1 and CDR2 are SGHRS and YFSETQ. The CDR3 spans 14 residues.

In DNA form, the CDR3 reads TGTGCCACCAGCTCAGGTCCAAGCACAGATACGCAGTATTTT. Translating gives CATSSGPSTDTQYF. This chain uses TRBV15 with TRBJ2-3; D uncertain. Germline CDR1 LNHNV, CDR2 YYDKDF (reference sequence). Trimming removed 5 bases at V and 0 bases at J, with 9 bases between. The CDR3 length is 14 residues.

Only a few counts were recorded for this clone. The rearrangement links TRBV6-5 to TRBJ1-2, with unresolved D. V lost 2 bases and J 4 bases, leaving 14 bases between the germline ends. Germline assignment: CDR1 MNHEY and CDR2 SVGAGI. This CDR3 comprises 15 residues. CDR3 DNA sequence: TGTGCCAGCAGTTACAACAGAGAGGGTGGCTATGGCTACACCTTC. It codes for CASSYNREGGYGYTF.

Details on this clone: Its ends do not fully match the called genes, so a read error is possible. V usage is TRBV4-1 and J usage is TRBJ1-2, with D possibly TRBD1 on 5 matching bases. CDR3 size: 16 residues. Germline assignment: CDR1 MGHRA and CDR2 YSYEKL. The CDR3, as DNA: TGCGCCAGCAGCCAAGTCGGGGGTAGGAGAAACTATGGCTACCCCTTC. The encoded protein is CASSQVGGRRNYGYPF.

The gene calls are TRBV7-3 and TRBJ2-7; tentative D call: TRBD2 (5 bases). Germline assignment: CDR1 SGHTA and CDR2 FQGTGA. This CDR3 comprises 15 residues. Trimming pared 0 bases from V and 5 bases from J, leaving 14 bases between. The chain's CDR3 is CASSLTYGGRDEQYF. The CDR3 region has the DNA TGTGCCAGCAGCTTAACCTACGGAGGAAGGGACGAGCAGTACTTC.

J is TRBJ2-7 and V is TRBV4-2; 10 nucleotides match TRBD1. This CDR3 contains 17 residues. The trim removed 1 base at V and 3 bases at J, leaving 9 bases unmatched. Germline CDR1 and CDR2: LGHNA and YNFKEQ. DNA for the CDR3: TGTGCCAGCAGCCAAGCTAGGACAGGGGGAACCTTCTACGAGCAGTACTTC. Translation: CASSQARTGGTFYEQYF.

The J gene is TRBJ1-2, the V gene TRBV7-2; 10 bases align to TRBD1. Unmatched junction bases numbered 5, after V lost 5 bases and J lost 2 bases. There are 15 residues in the CDR3. CDR1 SGHTA and CDR2 FQGNSA come from the germline V gene. The DNA of the CDR3 is TGTGCCAGCAGCGGCCGGGACAGGGGAAACTATGGCTACACCTTC. Protein: CASSGRDRGNYGYTF.

The chain joins TRBV2 to TRBJ2-6; no clear D gene. Trimming shortened V by 7 bases and J by 0 bases, and 4 bases separated the two germline ends. The CDR3 contains 13 residues. Germline values: CDR1 SNHLY, CDR2 FYNNEI. The chain's CDR3 is CASTGSGANVLTF. CDR3 nucleotide sequence: TGTGCCAGCACGGGCTCTGGGGCCAACGTCCTGACTTTC.

V usage is TRBV28 and J usage is TRBJ1-2; D uncertain. Germline CDR1 is MDHEN and CDR2 is SYDVKM. The V end lost 8 bases, the J end lost 3 bases, and 13 bases lay between the germline ends. The CDR3 contains 13 residues. CDR3 coding DNA: TGTGCCAGCTCCCCGTCTGTAGACTATGGCTACACCTTC. Protein product: CASSPSVDYGYTF.

V is TRBV2 and J is TRBJ1-6, with 10 bases aligning to TRBD1. The CDR3 is made up of 14 amino acids. Germline V gene lookup returns CDR1 SNHLY and CDR2 FYNNEI. V gave up 6 bases and J gave up 8 bases; unmatched junction bases: 4. For the CDR3, the DNA is TGTGCCAGCAGCCTGACAGGGGGCGATTCACCCCTCCACTTT. It yields the protein CASSLTGGDSPLHF. Using reference TRBV2 and TRBJ1-6 for the parts outside the CDR3, the full variable domain is EPEVTQTPSHQVTQMGQEVILRCVPISNHLYFYWYRQILGQKVEFLVSFYNNEISEKSEIFDDQFSVERPDGSNFTLKIRSTKLEDSAMYFCASSLTGGDSPLHFGNGTRLTVT.

The V call is TRBV19, the J call TRBJ1-5, with D tentatively TRBD1 (6 bases). The CDR3 consists of 15 residues. Germline CDR1 LNHDA, CDR2 SQIVND (reference sequence). V dropped 5 bases and J dropped 2 bases, with 13 bases sitting between them. CDR3: CASSAQGHGNQPQHF. Here the CDR3 DNA reads TGTGCCAGTAGTGCTCAGGGGCATGGCAATCAGCCCCAGCATTTT.

This chain joins TRBV5-6 and TRBJ1-2, with 8 nucleotides matching TRBD1. From germline, CDR1 is SGHDT and CDR2 YYEEEE. J was trimmed by 0 bases and V by 5 bases; bases with no gene match: 3. The CDR3 is made up of 14 amino acids. The CDR3 DNA sequence: TGTGCCAGCAGTCCGACAGGGGCTAACTATGGCTACACCTTC. This encodes CASSPTGANYGYTF.